Reported below is one T cell receptor beta chain. These data come from a study of PD-L1 blockade in urothelial cancer. In the study overall: Per blood sample, T cells had a median of about 150,000.

CDR3 size: 17 residues. The V end was cut by 0 bases, the J end by 0 bases, with 14 bases between. CDR1 and CDR2 from the germline V gene are ENHRY and SYGVKD. Only in-frame clones appear in the TCRdb table, and some are missing; sequencing was by immunoSEQ multiplex PCR. The sample lists 35,000 to 50,000 clones; approximately 90% were seen once. This TCR derives from a woman aged 55-75 years with urothelial cancer. Material: PBMCs, obtained around atezolizumab (anti-PD-L1) treatment. The genes are TRBV10-3 and TRBJ1-2; D might be TRBD1 (6 bases). The CDR3 spells CAISESQTGRSNYGYTF. The DNA for the CDR3 is TGTGCCATCAGTGAGTCTCAGACAGGCCGTTCTAACTATGGCTACACCTTC.